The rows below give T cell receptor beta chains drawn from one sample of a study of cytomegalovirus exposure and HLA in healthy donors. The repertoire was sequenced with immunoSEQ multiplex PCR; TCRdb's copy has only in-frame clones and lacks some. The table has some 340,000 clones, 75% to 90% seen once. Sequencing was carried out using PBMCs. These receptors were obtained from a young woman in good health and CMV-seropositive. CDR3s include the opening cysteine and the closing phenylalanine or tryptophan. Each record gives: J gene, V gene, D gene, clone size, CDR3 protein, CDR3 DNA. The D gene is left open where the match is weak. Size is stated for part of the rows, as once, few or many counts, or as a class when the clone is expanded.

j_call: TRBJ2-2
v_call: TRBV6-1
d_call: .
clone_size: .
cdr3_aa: CASSEGYRDTGELFF
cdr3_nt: TGTGCCAGCAGTGAAGGGTATAGGGACACCGGGGAGCTGTTTTTT

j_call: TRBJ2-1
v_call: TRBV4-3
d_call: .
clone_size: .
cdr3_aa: CASSQDVLAPYNEQFF
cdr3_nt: TGCGCCAGCAGCCAAGATGTTTTAGCTCCCTACAATGAGCAGTTCTTC

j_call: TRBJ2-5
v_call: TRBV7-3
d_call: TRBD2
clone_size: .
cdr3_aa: CASSLLAGPQETQYF
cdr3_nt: TGTGCCAGCAGCTTACTAGCGGGGCCCCAAGAGACCCAGTACTTC

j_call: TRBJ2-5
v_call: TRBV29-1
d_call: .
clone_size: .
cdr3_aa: CSVEWENQETQYF
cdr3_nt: TGCAGCGTTGAATGGGAGAACCAAGAGACCCAGTACTTC

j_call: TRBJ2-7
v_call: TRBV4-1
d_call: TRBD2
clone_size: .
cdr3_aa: CASSQDLTSGSYEQYF
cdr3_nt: TGCGCCAGCAGCCAAGACCTGACTAGCGGATCCTACGAGCAGTACTTC

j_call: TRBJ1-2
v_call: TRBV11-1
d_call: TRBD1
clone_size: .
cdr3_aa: CASSLTGAYGYTF
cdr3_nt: TGTGCCAGCAGCCTGACAGGGGCCTATGGCTACACCTTC

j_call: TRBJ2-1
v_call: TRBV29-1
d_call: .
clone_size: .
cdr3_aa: CSVVRGDYNEQFF
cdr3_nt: TGCAGCGTTGTCAGGGGAGACTACAATGAGCAGTTCTTC

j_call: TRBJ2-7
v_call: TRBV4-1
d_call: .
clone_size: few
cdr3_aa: CASSQGMTLSSYEQYF
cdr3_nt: TGCGCCAGCAGCCAAGGGATGACACTCAGCTCCTACGAGCAGTACTTC

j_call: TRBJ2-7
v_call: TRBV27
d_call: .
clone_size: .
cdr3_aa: CASSLAGPSYEQYF
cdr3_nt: TGTGCCAGCAGTTTAGCGGGACCGTCCTACGAGCAGTACTTC

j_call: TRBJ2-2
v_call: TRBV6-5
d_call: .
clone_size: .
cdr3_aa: CASRRGTYTGELFF
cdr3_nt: TGTGCCAGCAGACGCGGGACTTACACCGGGGAGCTGTTTTTT